This T cell receptor beta chain was sequenced for a study of blood T cell repertoires in COVID-19. Study summary: Both acute and convalescent COVID-19 samples were obtained from the United States, Italy and Spain. Sample material is recorded as cDNA or gDNA derived from T cells, B-cell-depleted T cells, or PBMCs.

Original methodology: Estimated nucleated cell counts came from reference gene primer amplification. The protocol was immunoSEQ multiplex PCR, while the TCRdb copy is restricted to in-frame clones and leaves out a portion. V and J calls and clone size are copied from that table; D and trimming were computed from the DNA. The repertoire has about 120,000 clones, around 86% of them found once; the top ten carry 25% to 30%. The table lists this clone with a few counts. The CDR3 loop spans 17 amino acids. The germline gives CDR1 SGHNT, CDR2 YENEEA. Trimming took 5 bases from V and 8 from J; bases not matched to a gene: 13.

The source is a woman in her seventies with acute or convalescent COVID-19. The V gene is TRBV11-3, the J gene TRBJ2-1; 12 positions agree with TRBD2. Material: peripheral blood. For the CDR3, the DNA is TGTGCCAGCAGCCCAGGGCTAGCGGGGGGGCAAGTGGATGAGCAGTTCTTC. Translated: CASSPGLAGGQVDEQFF.